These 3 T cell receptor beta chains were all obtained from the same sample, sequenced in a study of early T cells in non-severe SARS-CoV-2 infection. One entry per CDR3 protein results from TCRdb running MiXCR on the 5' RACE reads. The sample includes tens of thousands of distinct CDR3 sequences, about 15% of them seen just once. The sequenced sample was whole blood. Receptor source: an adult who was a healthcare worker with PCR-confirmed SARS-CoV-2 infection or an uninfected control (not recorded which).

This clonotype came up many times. CDR3 residues: CASSYEQVEGYTF. CDR3 DNA: TGTGCCAGCAGTTACGAACAGGTTGAGGGCTACACCTTC. The chain recombines TRBV6-5 with TRBJ1-2; tentative D call: TRBD1 (5 bases). The germline gives CDR1 MNHEY, CDR2 SVGAGI. Between the trimmed V and J ends, which lost 2 bases and 8 bases, there was a span of 12 bases. CDR3 length: 13 amino acids.

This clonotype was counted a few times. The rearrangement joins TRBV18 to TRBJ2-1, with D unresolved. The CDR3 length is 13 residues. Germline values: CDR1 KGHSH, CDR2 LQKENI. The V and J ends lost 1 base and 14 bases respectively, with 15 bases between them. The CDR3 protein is CASSPQDPPLEFF. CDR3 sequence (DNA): TGTGCCAGCTCACCACAGGACCCGCCTCTGGAGTTCTTC.

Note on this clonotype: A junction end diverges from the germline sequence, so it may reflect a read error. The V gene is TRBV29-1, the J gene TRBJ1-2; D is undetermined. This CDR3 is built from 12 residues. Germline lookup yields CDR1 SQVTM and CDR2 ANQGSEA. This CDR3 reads CSAIWGNNGYTF. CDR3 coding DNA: TGCAGCGCAATATGGGGTAACAATGGCTACACCTTC.